This T cell receptor (beta chain) derives from a study of regulatory T cells in long-lasting Graves disease. General study findings and limits: Possibly, accuracy suffered from the small sample size.

Many counts were recorded for this clonotype. Its antigen is still unknown. Time point in this sample: newly diagnosed GD, antithyroid drugs for less than 3 months. Preparation of the TCR library used RNA extracted from PBMCs. From each patient, about 8.1 milliliters of peripheral blood was drawn and collected into an EDTA anticoagulant tube. Germline trimming cut 4 bases from V and 3 bases from J; bases unmatched to any gene: 4. The CDR3 length is 14 residues. CDR1 SQVTM and CDR2 ANQGSEA come from the germline V gene. According to the study, TCR beta libraries were built with iRepertoire HTBI primers and CDR3-region Arm-PCR. TCRdb fed the multiplex PCR reads into MiXCR, producing one record per CDR3 protein. In the table there are 550,000 to 650,000 distinct CDR3 sequences, about 15% of which are singletons. A further study also used this sample, focusing on T cells in Graves' hyperthyroidism and ophthalmopathy. From that second work: The study excluded patients with uncontrolled infection, other autoimmune disease, pregnancy or lactation. First-round RT-PCR of the TCR CDR3 relied on the HTBI primer set.

The specimen comprised peripheral blood mononuclear cells (PBMCs), sampled at new diagnosis, from a patient treated with antithyroid drugs. V is TRBV29-1 and J is TRBJ2-3, with 10 nucleotides matching TRBD2. This TCR derives from a man aged 18-30 years with Graves disease. The CDR3 bases are TGCAGCGTTGGACTAGCGGGTATTACAGATACGCAGTATTTT. Translating it yields CSVGLAGITDTQYF.